The source of this T cell receptor (beta chain) is a study of cytomegalovirus exposure and HLA in healthy donors. The PCR had 60 Vbeta and 13 Jbeta primers. Profiling relied on immunoSEQ multiplex PCR, and the TCRdb table lists in-frame clones only, not all of them. In the table there are roughly 100,000 clones, about 75% of which are singletons. Details on this clone: Its antigen is not identified.

CDR3 length equals 14 residues. Germline CDR1 and CDR2: SEHNR and FQNEAQ (reference sequence). Trimming stripped 3 bases from V and 5 bases from J, with 14 bases between. General study results and limits: Later analysis identified several of the most significant clusters that appeared linked to common viral pathogens. HLA alleles were associated with some 16,000 TCR beta sequences in a later analysis at 0.05 false discovery rate. Sequencing likely generated an artifact that appeared as a cluster of highly shared sequence variants. Per a prior analysis, the majority of TCR beta V segments were productive roughly 87% or roughly 30% of the time.

The receptor was derived from a man aged 45-65 years in good health and CMV-seronegative. The chain carries TRBV7-9 and TRBJ2-7; D is possibly TRBD2 (5 bases). The sequencing input was PBMCs. The CDR3 spells CASSFRTDGDEQYF. The CDR3 bases are TGTGCCAGCAGCTTCAGGACTGATGGAGACGAGCAGTACTTC.